One sample yielded the 30 T cell receptor beta chains listed below, sequenced in a study of T cell changes during pregnancy in multiple sclerosis. TCRdb keeps only in-frame clones here, not all; method: immunoSEQ multiplex PCR. The top ten clones hold less than 3% of a sample with about 59,000 clones, approximately 94% of them seen once. Sequencing used CD8+ T cells from peripheral blood mononuclear cells, obtained after pregnancy. These receptor sequences come from a female donor with multiple sclerosis, enrolled in a pregnancy study.

This chain uses TRBV27 with TRBJ2-4; D perhaps matches TRBD1 (7 bases). Germline lookup yields CDR1 MNHEY and CDR2 SMNVEV (reference sequence). This CDR3 contains 13 residues. V lost 6 bases and J 8 bases, leaving 14 bases between the germline ends. The CDR3 spells CASSPGGSHIQYF. CDR3 in DNA: TGTGCCAGCAGCCCAGGGGGGTCGCACATTCAGTACTTC.

The rearrangement uses TRBV27 and TRBJ2-7, with 12 bases lining up with TRBD2. The CDR3 sequence is 14 residues long. Per the germline V gene, CDR1 is MNHEY and CDR2 is SMNVEV (reference sequence). Trimming at V came to 6 bases and at J to 5 bases, leaving 5 bases not matched to a gene. The CDR3 loop is CASRTSGSTNEQYF. Here the CDR3 DNA reads TGTGCCAGCAGGACTAGCGGGAGTACTAACGAGCAGTACTTC.

This chain uses TRBV5-6 with TRBJ1-2; no definite D call. CDR1 and CDR2 from the germline V gene are SGHDT and YYEEEE. This CDR3 is 15 amino acids long. V lost 4 bases and J 4 bases, leaving 17 bases between the germline ends. The CDR3: CASSAPGPRGYGYTF. DNA for the CDR3: TGTGCCAGCAGCGCACCGGGCCCCCGGGGCTATGGCTACACCTTC.

The genes are TRBV27 and TRBJ1-5, with TRBD1 matching over 10 bases. Germline-derived CDR1 and CDR2 are MNHEY and SMNVEV (reference sequence). Trimming took 5 bases from V and 6 from J; bases not matched to a gene: 4. The CDR3 loop spans 14 amino acids. In nucleotides, the CDR3 is TGTGCCAGCAGTCCGGGACAGGGGTCTCAGCCCCAGCATTTT. This encodes CASSPGQGSQPQHF.

The CDR3 here is CARPGTGFYGYTF. DNA for the CDR3: TGCGCCAGACCGGGAACAGGGTTCTATGGCTACACCTTC. J is TRBJ1-2 and V is TRBV23-1; possibly TRBD1 for D (6 bases). TRBV23-1 is reported as an ORF; its role is uncertain. The germline V and J ends were trimmed by 9 bases and 4 bases, with 15 bases remaining between them. The CDR3 sequence is 13 residues long.

The chain employs TRBV4-1 and TRBJ2-3; D gene ambiguous. This CDR3 region has 14 residues. CDR1 and CDR2 (germline): MGHRA, YSYEKL. Trimming left V 1 base short and J 2 bases short, with 7 bases between. This chain's CDR3 is CASSQAIHTDTQYF. DNA of the CDR3: TGCGCCAGCAGCCAAGCTATTCACACAGATACGCAGTATTTT.

CDR3 loop: CASRPPLGSTGELFF. CDR3 DNA sequence: TGTGCCAGCAGACCCCCCCTAGGGAGCACCGGGGAGCTGTTTTTT. The chain joins TRBV27 to TRBJ2-2, with a tentative D call TRBD2 (5 bases). Germline loops: CDR1 MNHEY, CDR2 SMNVEV (reference sequence). This CDR3 is built from 15 residues. The V end was cut by 6 bases, the J end by 4 bases, with 15 bases between.

V usage is TRBV7-3 and J usage is TRBJ1-2; the D is unclear. Per the germline V gene, CDR1 is SGHTA and CDR2 is FQGTGA. The CDR3 runs 13 residues. Trimming left V 5 bases short and J 7 bases short, with 14 bases between. The CDR3: CASSITPGGGYTF. CDR3 DNA sequence: TGTGCCAGCAGCATTACACCAGGAGGTGGCTACACCTTC.

This rearrangement joins TRBV27 to TRBJ2-7; 9 nucleotides match TRBD2. Trimming took 6 bases from V and 2 from J; bases not matched to a gene: 8. There are 15 residues in the CDR3. Germline-derived CDR1 and CDR2 are MNHEY and SMNVEV (reference sequence). Written as DNA, the CDR3 is TGTGCCAGCAGACCGTTAGCGGGAGCGACCTACGAGCAGTACTTC. Residues: CASRPLAGATYEQYF.

This chain links TRBV27 with TRBJ2-4, with a weak D call TRBD2 (5 bases). CDR1 MNHEY and CDR2 SMNVEV come from the germline V gene (reference sequence). V lost 1 base and J 3 bases, leaving 10 bases between the germline ends. The length of the CDR3 is 15 residues. The CDR3 sequence: CASSLFAGGKNIQYF. DNA for the CDR3: TGTGCCAGCAGTTTATTTGCCGGAGGCAAAAACATTCAGTACTTC.

J is TRBJ2-1 and V is TRBV19; 7 bases are shared with TRBD2. Germline V lookup: CDR1 LNHDA, CDR2 SQIVND (reference sequence). Unmatched junction bases numbered 6, after V lost 7 bases and J lost 3 bases. The CDR3 is made up of 14 amino acids. CDR3 sequence: CASNPGLDYNEQFF. CDR3 nucleotides: TGTGCCAGTAACCCTGGACTAGACTACAATGAGCAGTTCTTC.

The gene calls are TRBV27 and TRBJ2-7, with D perhaps matching TRBD2 (5 bases). Germline V gene sequence: CDR1 MNHEY, CDR2 SMNVEV (reference sequence). The V and J ends lost 4 bases and 3 bases respectively, with 19 bases between them. CDR3 length: 16 residues. The CDR3 DNA reads as TGTGCCAGCAGTTCCCTGGACTCGATTACAAACTACGAGCAGTACTTC. Translated: CASSSLDSITNYEQYF.

The DNA of the CDR3 is TGCGCCAGCAGCCCCCAGCGGGAGGCTCGGGAGACCCAGTACTTC. Residues: CASSPQREARETQYF. The J gene is TRBJ2-5, the V gene TRBV4-1; 9 nucleotides match TRBD2. The CDR3 sequence is 15 residues long. Germline CDR1 and CDR2: MGHRA and YSYEKL. V lost 4 bases to trimming and J lost 5 bases; unmatched junction nucleotides: 8.

The J gene is TRBJ1-2, the V gene TRBV7-9; perhaps TRBD1 as D (5 bases). Germline loops: CDR1 SEHNR, CDR2 FQNEAQ (reference sequence). This CDR3 contains 14 residues. The V end lost 4 bases, the J end lost 0 bases, and 9 bases lay between the germline ends. For the CDR3, the DNA is TGTGCCAGCAGCTATACGACAGCTAACTATGGCTACACCTTC. Its protein product is CASSYTTANYGYTF.

The chain links TRBV19 to TRBJ2-5; 7 nucleotides align to TRBD2. V was pared by 1 base and J by 5 bases, with 7 bases of the junction left unmatched. Germline-derived CDR1 and CDR2 are LNHDA and SQIVND (reference sequence). This CDR3 has 15 residues. This chain's CDR3 is CASSIGAGVTETQYF. CDR3 DNA sequence: TGTGCCAGTAGTATAGGGGCGGGAGTTACCGAGACCCAGTACTTC. The whole variable domain, filled in from reference TRBV19 and TRBJ2-5, reads DGGITQSPKYLFRKEGQNVTLSCEQNLNHDAMYWYRQDPGQGLRLIYYSQIVNDFQKGDIAEGYSVSREKKESFPLTVTSAQKNPTAFYLCASSIGAGVTETQYFGPGTRLLVL.

The rearrangement links TRBV4-1 to TRBJ1-1; tentatively, D is TRBD1 (6 bases). CDR3 length: 16 residues. The V gene lost 0 bases and the J gene lost 0 bases, with 11 bases spanning the gap. The germline CDR1 and CDR2 sequences are MGHRA and YSYEKL. The CDR3 sequence is CASSQDGGTLNTEAFF. The CDR3 DNA sequence: TGCGCCAGCAGCCAAGATGGGGGCACGTTGAACACTGAAGCTTTCTTT.

The rearrangement joins TRBV28 to TRBJ1-1; the D is unclear. The V gene lost 4 bases and the J gene lost 4 bases, with 10 bases spanning the gap. CDR3 length: 13 residues. In germline, CDR1 is MDHEN, CDR2 SYDVKM. The CDR3 nucleotides read TGTGCCAGCAGTTCCGCGGGTCCCACTGAAGCTTTCTTT. This encodes CASSSAGPTEAFF. Together with reference TRBV28 and TRBJ1-1, the CDR3 gives the full variable domain: DVKVTQSSRYLVKRTGEKVFLECVQDMDHENMFWYRQDPGLGLRLIYFSYDVKMKEKGDIPEGYSVSREKKERFSLILESASTNQTSMYLCASSSAGPTEAFFGQGTRLTVV.

The rearrangement links TRBV13 to TRBJ2-1; TRBD1 matches at 9 bases. The CDR3 is 19 residues long. V gave up 1 base and J gave up 4 bases; unmatched junction bases: 14. Germline values: CDR1 PRHDT, CDR2 FYEKMQ (reference sequence). The CDR3 here is CASSLVGGDREDGYNEQFF. CDR3 coding DNA: TGTGCCAGCAGCTTAGTCGGCGGGGACAGGGAGGACGGGTACAATGAGCAGTTCTTC.

This clone appeared a single time. The chain has TRBV28 and TRBJ2-3, with D unresolved. This CDR3 is 12 amino acids long. The germline CDR1 and CDR2 sequences are MDHEN and SYDVKM. V lost 5 bases and J 5 bases, leaving 8 bases between the germline ends. The CDR3 DNA reads as TGTGCCAGCAGTACCCCCAGAGATACGCAGTATTTT. Amino acid sequence: CASSTPRDTQYF.

The gene calls are TRBV7-3 and TRBJ2-2; 8 bases are shared with TRBD2. CDR3 length: 18 amino acids. From germline, CDR1 is SGHTA and CDR2 FQGTGA. V shed 5 bases and J 4 bases; nucleotides not matched to a gene: 15. The CDR3 reads CASSPLGSGRASTGELFF. The CDR3 DNA sequence: TGTGCCAGCAGCCCCCTGGGGTCCGGGAGGGCCAGCACCGGGGAGCTGTTTTTT. Full variable domain (outside the CDR3, taken from reference TRBV7-3 and TRBJ2-2): GAGVSQTPSNKVTEKGKYVELRCDPISGHTALYWYRQSLGQGPEFLIYFQGTGAADDSGLPNDRFFAVRPEGSVSTLKIQRTERGDSAVYLCASSPLGSGRASTGELFFGEGSRLTVL.

The CDR3 is CSAVVTGGVMNTEAFF. CDR3 DNA sequence: TGCAGCGCCGTAGTAACAGGGGGCGTGATGAACACTGAAGCTTTCTTT. The rearrangement uses TRBV29-1 and TRBJ1-1; 9 bases align to TRBD1. CDR1 is SQVTM and CDR2 is ANQGSEA in the germline V gene. The CDR3 contains 16 residues. The ends lost 7 bases at V and 0 bases at J; junction bases unmatched: 12.

This CDR3 is CASSSGLADNEQFF. In nucleotides, the CDR3 is TGTGCCAGCAGTTCGGGACTAGCGGACAATGAGCAGTTCTTC. This chain links TRBV7-3 with TRBJ2-1; 11 nucleotides align to TRBD2. CDR1 is SGHTA, CDR2 FQGTGA, per germline. The CDR3 consists of 14 residues. The V gene end was trimmed by 6 bases and the J gene end by 5 bases; junction bases not matched to a gene: 3.

This clone was seen a single time. The chain combines TRBV6-5 with TRBJ2-1; D is ambiguous. From germline, CDR1 is MNHEY and CDR2 SVGAGI. The CDR3 has 13 residues. The V end was cut by 7 bases, the J end by 6 bases, with 13 bases between. The CDR3 spells CASNPTSSNEQFF. The CDR3 DNA is TGTGCCAGCAACCCGACTTCATCCAATGAGCAGTTCTTC.

The chain carries TRBV9 and TRBJ1-5, with D hard to call. V lost 7 bases, J lost 5 bases, and 4 bases lay in between. Germline CDR1 reads SGDLS; CDR2 reads YYNGEE. CDR3 length equals 10 residues. The CDR3: CASGDQPQHF. The CDR3 nucleotides read TGTGCCAGCGGAGATCAGCCCCAGCATTTT.

The gene calls are TRBV5-1 and TRBJ2-1, with 7 bases identical to TRBD1. Germline V gene lookup returns CDR1 SGHRS and CDR2 YFSETQ. V gave up 0 bases and J gave up 6 bases; unmatched junction bases: 6. The length of the CDR3 is 15 residues. The CDR3 DNA is TGCGCCAGCAGCTTGGATCAGTACAGGGGCAATGAGCAGTTCTTC. It yields the protein CASSLDQYRGNEQFF.

This clone was seen once. J is TRBJ2-7 and V is TRBV14; 9 nucleotides match TRBD2. CDR1 SGHDN and CDR2 FVKESK come from the germline V gene. This CDR3 spans 16 amino acids. With 3 bases clipped from V and 5 bases from J, the junction kept 11 bases outside the gene matches. The CDR3 coding sequence is TGTGCCAGCAGCCAGAGGGTTAGCGGGAGTCTCGACGAGCAGTACTTC. It encodes CASSQRVSGSLDEQYF.

The chain has TRBV19 and TRBJ1-5; 9 positions agree with TRBD1. There are 13 residues in the CDR3. The germline gives CDR1 LNHDA, CDR2 SQIVND (reference sequence). J gave up 4 bases and V 8 bases, and 3 bases lay outside the gene matches. CDR3 coding DNA: TGTGCCAGTGAGGACAGGGGTAATCAGCCCCAGCATTTT. It yields the protein CASEDRGNQPQHF.

The chain carries TRBV6-1 and TRBJ1-4; tentatively, D is TRBD1 (5 bases). This CDR3 is 15 amino acids long. CDR1 MNHNS and CDR2 SASEGT come from the germline V gene. Trimming took off 4 bases at V and 7 bases at J, with 16 bases between the two ends. CDR3 DNA sequence: TGTGCCAGCAGTGTGGGCCCCTTGGGGGGTGAAAAACTGTTTTTT. As protein: CASSVGPLGGEKLFF.

The CDR3 nucleotides are TGCGCCAGCAGTGATAACACTAACTATGGCTACACCTTC. Its translation is CASSDNTNYGYTF. The rearrangement uses TRBV10-2 and TRBJ1-2; D is undetermined. CDR3 length equals 13 residues. V dropped 3 bases and J dropped 0 bases, with 5 bases sitting between them. In germline, CDR1 is WSHSY, CDR2 SAAADI.

The chain links TRBV6-5 to TRBJ2-7; D remains unclear. Germline-derived CDR1 and CDR2 are MNHEY and SVGAGI. The CDR3 contains 15 residues. Trimming stripped 2 bases from V and 1 base from J, with 12 bases between. The CDR3 region is CASSYGAGTSYEQYF. The CDR3 DNA is TGTGCCAGCAGTTACGGAGCCGGTACGTCCTACGAGCAGTACTTC.